This T cell receptor (beta chain) stems from a study of T cells expressing NK-cell markers. One entry per CDR3 protein, without DNA, is what TCRdb gives after re-calling the 5' RACE reads. The sample holds 450,000 to 600,000 distinct CDR3 sequences. The germline CDR1 and CDR2 sequences are SQVTM and ANQGSEA. This CDR3 region has 20 residues. The receptor was derived from a man in his late teens or twenties in good health. The sample was blood T cells: a sorted CD56 or NKG2C T cell subset, CD4+ or CD8+ T cells, or bulk PBMC T cells (not recorded which). This chain connects TRBV29-1 to TRBJ2-1; checking the TCRdb D call of TRBD2 is not possible without DNA. The CDR3 reads CSVAGGVWTPSQSSYNEQFF.